The entry below describes one TCR beta chain. Its antigen is currently unknown. These data are taken from a study of early T cells in non-severe SARS-CoV-2 infection. Study-wide results and limits: Sequences matched to VDJdb favored anti-spike CD8 responses, while private and CD4 specificities were missed.

TCRdb called the 5' RACE reads again in MiXCR, with one record for every CDR3 protein. The table has fewer than 50,000 distinct CDR3 sequences, under 9.5% seen once. The CDR3 runs to 13 residues. V was pared by 3 bases and J by 1 base, with 5 bases between. Germline lookup yields CDR1 SGDLS and CDR2 YYNGEE. The source of this sequence is an adult who was a healthcare worker with PCR-confirmed SARS-CoV-2 infection or an uninfected control (not recorded which). The chain couples TRBV9 to TRBJ2-1; unclear D gene. Sequencing was carried out using whole blood. The CDR3 DNA sequence: TGTGCCAGCAGCGGGGAATCCTACAATGAGCAGTTCTTC. Its translation: CASSGESYNEQFF.